These T cell receptor beta chains were read from a single sample in a study of T cell responses to AZD1222 COVID-19 vaccine. Sequenced by immunoSEQ multiplex PCR; TCRdb stores in-frame clones only, minus some. This table holds about 120,000 clones, more than 85% found once. The specimen comprised peripheral blood, sampled on day 0 of AZD1222 vaccination. The receptors stem from an adult in good health. Each CDR3 is given with its conserved first and last residue. A D gene is named only where the DNA matches it firmly. Size values are once, few and many counts, or a class for expanded clones, and some rows have none.

abundance: .
j_gene: TRBJ2-7
d_gene: .
v_gene: TRBV10-3
CDR3nt: TGTGCCATCAGTGTAGAAGATCTGGTGCCCTACGAGCAGTACTTC
CDR3aa: CAISVEDLVPYEQYF

abundance: .
j_gene: TRBJ2-7
d_gene: .
v_gene: TRBV7-9
CDR3nt: TGTGCCAGCAGCCGGATAAGCTACGAGCAGTACTTC
CDR3aa: CASSRISYEQYF

abundance: .
j_gene: TRBJ2-7
d_gene: .
v_gene: TRBV6-5
CDR3nt: TGTGCCAGCGGAGACTACGAGCAGTACTTC
CDR3aa: CASGDYEQYF

abundance: .
j_gene: TRBJ1-2
d_gene: .
v_gene: TRBV5-4
CDR3nt: TGTGCCAGCAGCTTGAGGGCGGACGGCTACACCTTC
CDR3aa: CASSLRADGYTF

abundance: .
j_gene: TRBJ1-4
d_gene: .
v_gene: TRBV15
CDR3nt: TGTGCCACCAGCAGCCCTCTGGCGGGGGGTGAAAAACTGTTTTTT
CDR3aa: CATSSPLAGGEKLFF

abundance: once
j_gene: TRBJ1-5
d_gene: .
v_gene: TRBV6-7
CDR3nt: TGTGCCAGCAGGCATCAGCCCCAGCATTTT
CDR3aa: CASRHQPQHF

abundance: once
j_gene: TRBJ2-3
d_gene: .
v_gene: TRBV10-3
CDR3nt: TGTGCCATCAGTGGAGGGGGGAGGGCAGATACGCAGTATTTT
CDR3aa: CAISGGGRADTQYF

abundance: .
j_gene: TRBJ1-2
d_gene: .
v_gene: TRBV6-5
CDR3nt: TGTGCCAGCATGGGGGGATTTGGCTACACCTTC
CDR3aa: CASMGGFGYTF

abundance: .
j_gene: TRBJ1-6
d_gene: .
v_gene: TRBV27
CDR3nt: TGTGCCAGCAGTTCTTACAGGGTGGATTCACCCCTCCACTTT
CDR3aa: CASSSYRVDSPLHF

abundance: .
j_gene: TRBJ2-5
d_gene: .
v_gene: TRBV19
CDR3nt: TGTGCCAGTAGCCGTGCGGATTACCAAGAGACCCAGTACTTC
CDR3aa: CASSRADYQETQYF

abundance: .
j_gene: TRBJ1-5
d_gene: .
v_gene: TRBV5-1
CDR3nt: TGCGCCAGCAGCTTGGGACAGGCCGGTCAGCCCCAGCATTTT
CDR3aa: CASSLGQAGQPQHF

abundance: once
j_gene: TRBJ1-2
d_gene: .
v_gene: TRBV5-8
CDR3nt: TGTGCCAGCAGCTTGGTGTCCGGGGTGGAAGATGGCTACACCTTC
CDR3aa: CASSLVSGVEDGYTF

abundance: .
j_gene: TRBJ2-7
d_gene: TRBD1
v_gene: TRBV7-4
CDR3nt: TGTGCCGGACAGGGATTCCCTTCCGAGCAGTACTTC
CDR3aa: CAGQGFPSEQYF

abundance: .
j_gene: TRBJ2-7
d_gene: TRBD2
v_gene: TRBV29-1
CDR3nt: TGCAGCGCCGGTAGCGGGACTAACTACGAGCAGTACTTC
CDR3aa: CSAGSGTNYEQYF

abundance: .
j_gene: TRBJ1-3
d_gene: .
v_gene: TRBV6-6
CDR3nt: TGTGCCAGCACCTTCGAGGGGGGCTCTGGAAACACCATATATTTT
CDR3aa: CASTFEGGSGNTIYF

abundance: .
j_gene: TRBJ1-1
d_gene: .
v_gene: TRBV5-8
CDR3nt: TGTGCCAGCAGCTTGACGGGAAACACTGAAGCTTTCTTT
CDR3aa: CASSLTGNTEAFF